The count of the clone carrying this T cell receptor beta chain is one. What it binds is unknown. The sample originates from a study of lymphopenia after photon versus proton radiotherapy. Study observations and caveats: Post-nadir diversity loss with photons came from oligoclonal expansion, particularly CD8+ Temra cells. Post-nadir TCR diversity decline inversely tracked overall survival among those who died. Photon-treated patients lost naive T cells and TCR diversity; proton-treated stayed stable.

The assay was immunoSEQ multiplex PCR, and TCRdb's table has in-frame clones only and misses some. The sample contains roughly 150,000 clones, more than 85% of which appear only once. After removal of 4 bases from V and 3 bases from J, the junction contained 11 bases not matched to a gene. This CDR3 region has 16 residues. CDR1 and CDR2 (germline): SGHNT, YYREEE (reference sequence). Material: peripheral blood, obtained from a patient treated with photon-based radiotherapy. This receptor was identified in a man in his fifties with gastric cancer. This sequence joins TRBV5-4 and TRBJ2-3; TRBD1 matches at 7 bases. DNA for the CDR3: TGTGCCAGCAGCACGGGACAGAGGGGACAAACAGATACGCAGTATTTT. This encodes CASSTGQRGQTDTQYF.